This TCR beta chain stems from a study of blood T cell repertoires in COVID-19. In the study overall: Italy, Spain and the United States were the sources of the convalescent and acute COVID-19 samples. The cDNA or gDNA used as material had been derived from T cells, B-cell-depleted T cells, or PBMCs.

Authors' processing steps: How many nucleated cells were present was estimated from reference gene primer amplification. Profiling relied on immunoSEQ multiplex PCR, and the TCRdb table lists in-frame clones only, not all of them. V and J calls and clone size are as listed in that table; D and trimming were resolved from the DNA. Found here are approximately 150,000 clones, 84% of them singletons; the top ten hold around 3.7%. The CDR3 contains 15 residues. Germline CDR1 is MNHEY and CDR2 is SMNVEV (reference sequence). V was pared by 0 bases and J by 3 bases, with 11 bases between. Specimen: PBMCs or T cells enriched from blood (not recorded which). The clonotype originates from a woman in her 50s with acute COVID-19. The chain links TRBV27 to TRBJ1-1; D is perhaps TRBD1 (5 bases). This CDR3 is CASSLSPGVDTEAFF. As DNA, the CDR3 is TGTGCCAGCAGTTTATCCCCGGGGGTCGACACTGAAGCTTTCTTT.